This passage covers 17 T cell receptor beta chains from one sample sequenced in a study of T cell responses to AZD1222 COVID-19 vaccine. Produced via immunoSEQ multiplex PCR; TCRdb's table is partial and in-frame only. The sample yields about 110,000 clones, around 89% seen once. Source: peripheral blood, taken on day 0 of AZD1222 vaccination. The source of these receptors is an adult in good health.

This rearrangement joins TRBV2 to TRBJ1-1, with unresolved D. CDR1 is SNHLY, CDR2 FYNNEI, per germline. There are 10 residues in the CDR3. Trimming stripped 6 bases from V and 11 bases from J, with 10 bases between. The CDR3: CASSIEGAFF. The CDR3 nucleotides are TGTGCCAGCAGCATCGAAGGGGCTTTCTTT.

The rearrangement joins TRBV11-2 to TRBJ1-1; D is unresolved. With 5 bases removed from V and 4 bases from J, the gap between germline ends came to 11 bases. Germline lookup yields CDR1 SGHAT and CDR2 FQNNGV. The CDR3 contains 13 residues. The CDR3 spells CASSPGSPTEAFF. CDR3 DNA: TGTGCCAGCAGCCCCGGGTCCCCCACTGAAGCTTTCTTT.

This sequence joins TRBV5-1 and TRBJ2-7, with D maybe TRBD1 (6 bases). CDR3 length: 14 residues. V was clipped by 1 base and J by 4 bases, with 12 bases between them. Germline CDR1 SGHRS, CDR2 YFSETQ. This CDR3 is CASSLRSQGYEQYF. CDR3 in DNA: TGCGCCAGCAGCTTGAGGTCCCAGGGGTACGAGCAGTACTTC.

The chain is built from TRBV15 and TRBJ2-7, with 8 nucleotides matching TRBD1. CDR3 length: 14 amino acids. The V gene's germline CDR1 is LNHNV and CDR2 YYDKDF (reference sequence). V shed 5 bases, J shed 3 bases, and the junction held 6 bases outside the gene matches. The CDR3, as DNA: TGTGCCACCAGCGCAAGACAGGGGAGCTACGAGCAGTACTTC. Its protein product is CATSARQGSYEQYF.

This clone was observed a single time. The chain joins TRBV28 to TRBJ2-7; unclear D gene. Trimming shortened V by 6 bases and J by 3 bases, and 18 bases separated the two germline ends. The CDR3 covers 15 residues. CDR1 is MDHEN, CDR2 SYDVKM, per germline. As DNA, the CDR3 is TGTGCCAGCAGGCCCGGCCAGGTGGGGAACTACGAGCAGTACTTC. Translating it yields CASRPGQVGNYEQYF.

The chain carries TRBV9 and TRBJ2-3; D gene unclear. Germline V CDR1 and CDR2: SGDLS, YYNGEE. Trimming took off 0 bases at V and 0 bases at J, with 11 bases between the two ends. The CDR3 contains 16 residues. The CDR3 loop is CASSVGLTTSTDTQYF. Written as DNA, the CDR3 is TGTGCCAGCAGCGTAGGGCTCACAACTAGCACAGATACGCAGTATTTT.

The rearrangement uses TRBV28 and TRBJ1-2; maybe TRBD1 (5 bases). CDR3 size: 14 residues. Germline CDR1 is MDHEN and CDR2 is SYDVKM. Trimming left V 2 bases short and J 7 bases short, with 14 bases between. CDR3 loop: CASSLASGTGGYTF. The CDR3 nucleotides are TGTGCCAGCAGTTTAGCGTCGGGGACTGGTGGCTACACCTTC.

Remarks on this clone: In the same sample, other DNA sequences code for this CDR3. J is TRBJ1-1 and V is TRBV7-9; perhaps TRBD1 as D (5 bases). V lost 4 bases and J 4 bases, leaving 10 bases between the germline ends. Germline V lookup: CDR1 SEHNR, CDR2 FQNEAQ (reference sequence). The CDR3 spans 13 residues. The CDR3 here is CASSSRQGTEAFF. The CDR3 DNA reads as TGTGCCAGCAGCTCTCGTCAGGGCACTGAAGCTTTCTTT.

The rearrangement joins TRBV18 to TRBJ2-1; no firm D call. V was shortened by 6 bases and J by 0 bases, with 12 bases between the two germline ends. The CDR3 sequence is 15 residues long. The germline V gene has CDR1 KGHSH and CDR2 LQKENI. The CDR3 sequence: CASSPDGSSYNEQFF. For the CDR3, the DNA is TGTGCCAGCTCTCCAGACGGGTCCTCCTACAATGAGCAGTTCTTC.

This chain joins TRBV18 and TRBJ2-5; D gene uncertain. CDR1 and CDR2 (germline): KGHSH, LQKENI. The germline V and J ends were trimmed by 3 bases and 5 bases, with 7 bases remaining between them. The CDR3 loop spans 12 amino acids. The CDR3 reads CASSPNRETQYF. DNA of the CDR3: TGTGCCAGCTCACCTAACCGTGAGACCCAGTACTTC.

The chain links TRBV10-2 to TRBJ2-7; D gene unclear. Between the trimmed V and J ends, which lost 1 base and 4 bases, there was a span of 2 bases. Germline loops: CDR1 WSHSY, CDR2 SAAADI. The CDR3 covers 11 residues. The CDR3 DNA sequence: TGCGCCAGCAGTGAGTATTACGAGCAGTACTTC. Its protein product is CASSEYYEQYF.

V gene TRBV27 combines with J gene TRBJ2-1; D is undetermined. This CDR3 has 15 residues. V lost 2 bases to trimming and J lost 3 bases, with 11 bases between them. Germline CDR1 is MNHEY and CDR2 is SMNVEV (reference sequence). CDR3 nucleotide sequence: TGTGCCAGCAGTTTAACCCAAATCGGCTACAATGAGCAGTTCTTC. It codes for CASSLTQIGYNEQFF.

This clone appeared once. The chain uses TRBV15 and TRBJ2-6; the D is unclear. The CDR3 loop spans 18 amino acids. V lost 0 bases and J 0 bases, leaving 12 bases between the germline ends. CDR1 is LNHNV, CDR2 YYDKDF, per germline (reference sequence). For the CDR3, the DNA is TGTGCCACCAGCAGAGATCTCGGCGTAAACTCTGGGGCCAACGTCCTGACTTTC. Translation: CATSRDLGVNSGANVLTF.

The chain couples TRBV2 to TRBJ1-4, with unresolved D. CDR1 and CDR2 from the germline V gene are SNHLY and FYNNEI. This CDR3 comprises 13 residues. Trimming removed 2 bases from V and 7 bases from J, with 8 bases in between. The CDR3 DNA sequence: TGTGCCAGCAGTGAACAGGCCAGTGAAAAACTGTTTTTT. This encodes CASSEQASEKLFF.

The rearrangement joins TRBV24-1 to TRBJ2-5; 7 bases are shared with TRBD1. The V and J ends lost 8 bases and 5 bases, in that order; junction bases with no gene match: 13. The CDR3 extends over 15 amino acids. Germline CDR1 KGHDR, CDR2 SFDVKD. The CDR3 region has the DNA TGTGCCACCATCCCCCGAATAACAGGGGTCGAGACCCAGTACTTC. Amino acid sequence: CATIPRITGVETQYF.

The chain uses TRBV2 and TRBJ1-3, with D possibly TRBD1 on 5 matching bases. With 7 bases removed from V and 3 bases from J, the gap between germline ends came to 13 bases. The CDR3 totals 14 residues. The germline V gene encodes CDR1 SNHLY and CDR2 FYNNEI. CDR3 protein: CASTGQGGGNTIYF. CDR3 nucleotides: TGTGCCAGCACGGGGCAGGGCGGTGGAAACACCATATATTTT.

CDR3 DNA: TGTGCCAGCAGCTACTCAGGGTCCTCCTATAATTCACCCCTCCACTTT. This translates into CASSYSGSSYNSPLHF. V and J are TRBV27 and TRBJ1-6; possible D gene TRBD1, 5 bases. V lost 6 bases and J 0 bases, leaving 12 bases between the germline ends. The CDR3 length is 16 residues. Germline V gene sequence: CDR1 MNHEY, CDR2 SMNVEV (reference sequence).